Below are 11 T cell receptor beta chains sequenced from a single sample in a study of technical replicates of blood from a handful of donors. Data came from immunoSEQ multiplex PCR; TCRdb stores just in-frame clones and leaves some out. The table lists fewer than 90,000 clones, around 94% of them singletons. Sequencing was carried out using T cells isolated from PBMCs. These TCRs come from a human donor in good health.

The rearrangement links TRBV4-1 to TRBJ1-1, with no clear D. Deletions cut 3 bases from V and 6 bases from J, with 14 bases between. The germline CDR1 and CDR2 sequences are MGHRA and YSYEKL. The CDR3 spans 14 residues. Here the CDR3 reads CASSHQGGRAEAFF. The CDR3 DNA follows: TGCGCCAGCAGCCACCAAGGAGGGCGAGCTGAAGCTTTCTTT.

The chain uses TRBV5-1 and TRBJ1-4; D might be TRBD1 (6 bases). The CDR3 loop spans 17 amino acids. Germline V lookup: CDR1 SGHRS, CDR2 YFSETQ. Trimming left V 4 bases short and J 6 bases short, with 22 bases between. CDR3 in DNA: TGCGCCAGCAGCCGGGGACCGGGGAGGGGGAGTGATGAAAAACTGTTTTTT. It specifies CASSRGPGRGSDEKLFF.

The chain joins TRBV2 to TRBJ2-7, with a weak D call TRBD2 (5 bases). The V and J ends lost 1 base and 0 bases respectively, with 10 bases between them. This CDR3 is built from 15 residues. From germline, CDR1 is SNHLY and CDR2 FYNNEI. The CDR3, as DNA: TGTGCCAGCAGTGAAGTCACTAGACTCTCCTACGAGCAGTACTTC. This codes for CASSEVTRLSYEQYF.

The chain employs TRBV27 and TRBJ1-5; TRBD1 matches at 8 bases. Germline V gives CDR1 MNHEY, CDR2 SMNVEV (reference sequence). V lost 5 bases and J lost 5; bases outside the gene matches: 11. This CDR3 has 16 residues. In nucleotides, the CDR3 is TGTGCCAGCAGTGGCCCGGACAGGGAGAAGGATCAGCCCCAGCATTTT. This encodes CASSGPDREKDQPQHF.

For the CDR3, the DNA is TGTGCCAGCAGTTATCGACAGACCACAGATACGCAGTATTTT. The encoded protein is CASSYRQTTDTQYF. The chain has TRBV28 and TRBJ2-3; perhaps TRBD1 as D (5 bases). Trimming removed 4 bases from V and 2 bases from J, with 10 bases in between. The germline gives CDR1 MDHEN, CDR2 SYDVKM. CDR3 length equals 14 residues.

The V gene is TRBV2, the J gene TRBJ2-5; D perhaps matches TRBD2 (7 bases). The CDR3 totals 15 residues. Per the germline V gene, CDR1 is SNHLY and CDR2 is FYNNEI. V dropped 0 bases and J dropped 7 bases, with 15 bases sitting between them. CDR3 region: CASSEAGGDLGTQYF. CDR3 nucleotide sequence: TGTGCCAGCAGTGAAGCAGGGGGGGACCTGGGGACCCAGTACTTC.

The V gene is TRBV18, the J gene TRBJ2-5, with 11 bases that match TRBD2. J was trimmed by 1 base and V by 2 bases; bases with no gene match: 3. The CDR3 has 16 residues. The germline gives CDR1 KGHSH, CDR2 LQKENI. The CDR3 region is CASSPVGTSGQETQYF. In nucleotides, the CDR3 is TGTGCCAGCTCACCAGTCGGGACTAGCGGCCAAGAGACCCAGTACTTC.

V and J are TRBV7-2 and TRBJ2-5; 7 positions match TRBD2. Trimming cost V 6 bases and J 5 bases; bases outside gene matches: 9. The germline gives CDR1 SGHTA, CDR2 FQGNSA. CDR3 size: 14 residues. CDR3 sequence reads: CASSGTTVLETQYF. For the CDR3, the DNA is TGTGCCAGCAGTGGGACTACTGTGTTGGAGACCCAGTACTTC.

The V call is TRBV28, the J call TRBJ2-7, with 8 nucleotides matching TRBD2. Germline V lookup: CDR1 MDHEN, CDR2 SYDVKM. There are 18 residues in the CDR3. V dropped 5 bases and J dropped 3; count of bases not matched to a gene: 18. The CDR3 is CASSTRGLASLVVYEQYF. For the CDR3, the DNA is TGTGCCAGCAGTACCCGAGGACTAGCTAGTTTGGTCGTCTACGAGCAGTACTTC.

This rearrangement joins TRBV18 to TRBJ2-3; TRBD1 agrees at 7 bases. Trimming at V came to 6 bases and at J to 4 bases, leaving 4 bases not matched to a gene. Germline V CDR1 and CDR2: KGHSH, LQKENI. The CDR3 consists of 13 residues. The CDR3 DNA follows: TGTGCCAGCTCCGGGACAGCGGCAGATACGCAGTATTTT. This codes for CASSGTAADTQYF.

This chain links TRBV28 with TRBJ2-3; D is ambiguous. The germline V and J ends were trimmed by 6 bases and 2 bases, with 6 bases remaining between them. CDR3 length: 12 amino acids. Germline V gives CDR1 MDHEN, CDR2 SYDVKM. For the CDR3, the DNA is TGTGCCAGCAGCCCGTACACAGATACGCAGTATTTT. Protein sequence: CASSPYTDTQYF.